The 27 T cell receptor beta chains below were found in one sample sequenced in a study of tumor-infiltrating lymphocytes in localized non-small cell lung cancer. Only in-frame clones appear in the TCRdb table, and some are missing; sequencing was by immunoSEQ multiplex PCR. The sample yields roughly 10,000 clones, less than 75% seen once. Sample: lung tumor tissue. The receptors originated from a human donor with non-small cell lung cancer.

This clone was observed a single time. V is TRBV7-3 and J is TRBJ2-2, with 8 bases matching TRBD1. The length of the CDR3 is 17 residues. Germline V lookup: CDR1 SGHTA, CDR2 FQGTGA. The V gene end was trimmed by 2 bases and the J gene end by 4 bases; junction bases not matched to a gene: 9. CDR3 nucleotides: TGTGCCAGCAGCTTACTGCCCAGGGGGCTGGGCACCGGGGAGCTGTTTTTT. The encoded protein is CASSLLPRGLGTGELFF.

The chain is built from TRBV28 and TRBJ2-4; 7 nucleotides line up with TRBD1. Germline assignment: CDR1 MDHEN and CDR2 SYDVKM. The CDR3 spans 15 residues. J lost 9 bases, V lost 3 bases, and 11 bases had no gene match. This chain's CDR3 is CASSFTRGGARIQYF. CDR3 bases: TGTGCCAGCAGTTTCACCAGAGGGGGCGCCCGCATTCAGTACTTC.

This rearrangement joins TRBV28 to TRBJ1-5; D is possibly TRBD1 (5 bases). Trimming took 3 bases from V and 3 from J, leaving 9 bases between them. Germline V lookup: CDR1 MDHEN, CDR2 SYDVKM. The CDR3 is 14 amino acids. The CDR3 nucleotides are TGTGCCAGCAGTTTCGGCAGGGCCAATCAGCCCCAGCATTTT. Its protein product is CASSFGRANQPQHF.

Points on this clone: An end of the junction differs from the germline gene, which may be a read error. The J gene is TRBJ2-1, the V gene TRBV7-2; D gene ambiguous. The CDR3 length is 13 residues. The germline V gene has CDR1 SGHTA and CDR2 FQGNSA. The CDR3 is CASKTTDHNEQFF. CDR3 DNA sequence: TGTGCTAGCAAAACTACGGACCACAATGAGCAGTTCTTC.

CDR3 loop: CAWTAPGQFYEQYF. Here the CDR3 DNA reads TGTGCCTGGACTGCCCCGGGACAGTTCTACGAGCAGTACTTC. This chain uses TRBV30 with TRBJ2-7; 7 bases are a match to TRBD1. Germline values: CDR1 GTSNPN, CDR2 SVGIG (reference sequence). Unmatched junction bases numbered 9, after V lost 4 bases and J lost 3 bases. The CDR3 is made up of 14 amino acids.

This chain connects TRBV13 to TRBJ1-2; D remains unclear. The CDR3 extends over 11 amino acids. CDR1 PRHDT and CDR2 FYEKMQ come from the germline V gene (reference sequence). The germline V and J ends were trimmed by 2 bases and 7 bases, with 5 bases remaining between them. The CDR3 bases are TGTGCCAGCAGCTTACGGGTTGGCTACACCTTC. Its protein product is CASSLRVGYTF.

The CDR3 nucleotides read TGTGCCAGCAGCGCCAGACAGGCCAAATCACCCCTCCACTTT. The encoded protein is CASSARQAKSPLHF. The V call is TRBV9, the J call TRBJ1-6; D is perhaps TRBD1 (6 bases). Trimming took off 3 bases at V and 10 bases at J, with 14 bases between the two ends. The CDR3 consists of 14 residues. CDR1 is SGDLS, CDR2 YYNGEE, per germline. The variable domain in full, with the rest retrieved from reference TRBV9 and TRBJ1-6, is DSGVTQTPKHLITATGQRVTLRCSPRSGDLSVYWYQQSLDQGLQFLIQYYNGEERAKGNILERFSAQQFPDLHSELNLSSLELGDSALYFCASSARQAKSPLHFGNGTRLTVT.

Regarding this clone: One end of the junction is discordant with germline, which a read error may explain. V usage is TRBV5-4 and J usage is TRBJ2-3; the D gene is possibly TRBD1 (5 bases). Germline V lookup: CDR1 SGHNT, CDR2 YYREEE (reference sequence). The CDR3 consists of 13 residues. The CDR3 loop reads CASSSDSRDTQYF. The CDR3 DNA sequence: TGTGCCAGCAGCTCAGACAGCAGAGATACGCAGTATTTT.

The chain couples TRBV5-5 to TRBJ2-3, with no clear D. V gave up 2 bases and J gave up 7 bases, with 14 bases separating them. Germline lookup yields CDR1 SGHKS and CDR2 YYEKEE (reference sequence). The CDR3 runs to 14 residues. The CDR3 region has the DNA TGTGCCAGCAGCTTTACAGAAATGAGAAATACGCAGTATTTT. It yields the protein CASSFTEMRNTQYF.

In nucleotides, the CDR3 is TGTGCCAGCAGCTCAATACCGGGACAGGGGGCTCTGATCTATGGCTACACCTTC. Translation gives CASSSIPGQGALIYGYTF. V and J are TRBV7-9 and TRBJ1-2; 12 nucleotides agree with TRBD1. Germline CDR1 SEHNR, CDR2 FQNEAQ (reference sequence). Trimming at V came to 4 bases and at J to 4 bases, leaving 13 bases not matched to a gene. There are 18 residues in the CDR3.

This clone was seen once. The chain joins TRBV5-4 to TRBJ1-2, with D maybe TRBD1 (5 bases). V lost 1 base and J 2 bases, leaving 18 bases between the germline ends. Germline CDR1 is SGHNT and CDR2 is YYREEE (reference sequence). This CDR3 comprises 17 residues. CDR3 coding DNA: TGTGCCAGCAGCTTGTTTGCAGGGTCGGAAGGCAACTATGGCTACACCTTC. Translating it yields CASSLFAGSEGNYGYTF.

By proportion, this clone is medium-sized (0.01 to 0.1%). The gene calls are TRBV28 and TRBJ2-1; 11 nucleotides line up with TRBD2. This CDR3 comprises 13 residues. The germline gives CDR1 MDHEN, CDR2 SYDVKM. V trimming: 2 bases; J trimming: 10 bases; junction bases outside the gene matches: 1. CDR3 residues: CASSLGTSGEQFF. The CDR3 DNA reads as TGTGCCAGCAGTTTAGGGACTAGCGGCGAGCAGTTCTTC.

The V gene is TRBV5-6, the J gene TRBJ2-7; D gene ambiguous. Trimming removed 0 bases from V and 4 bases from J, with 8 bases in between. The CDR3 has 13 residues. Germline CDR1 and CDR2: SGHDT and YYEEEE. The CDR3: CASSLDGYYEQYF. DNA of the CDR3: TGTGCCAGCAGCTTGGATGGGTATTACGAGCAGTACTTC.

V is TRBV6-6 and J is TRBJ1-2, with 7 positions matching TRBD1. V lost 6 bases and J lost 5; bases outside the gene matches: 6. Germline V gives CDR1 MNHNY, CDR2 SVGAGI (reference sequence). The CDR3 is made up of 13 amino acids. CDR3 sequence (DNA): TGTGCCAGCAGCTCAGGGGGGGGATATGGCTACACCTTC. Translation gives CASSSGGGYGYTF.

Only a few counts were recorded for this clone. The chain links TRBV5-1 to TRBJ1-2; D is perhaps TRBD1 (5 bases). V lost 4 bases and J lost 4, with 11 bases in between. Per the germline V gene, CDR1 is SGHRS and CDR2 is YFSETQ. This CDR3 has 13 residues. CDR3 in DNA: TGCGCCAGCAGCGTCGACAGAATCTATGGCTACACCTTC. Amino acid sequence: CASSVDRIYGYTF. Using reference TRBV5-1 and TRBJ1-2 for the parts outside the CDR3, the full variable domain is KAGVTQTPRYLIKTRGQQVTLSCSPISGHRSVSWYQQTPGQGLQFLFEYFSETQRNKGNFPGRFSGRQFSNSRSEMNVSTLELGDSALYLCASSVDRIYGYTFGSGTRLTVV.

CDR3 coding DNA: TGTGCCAGCAGCTTAGCGATGGATTCACCCCTCCACTTT. This codes for CASSLAMDSPLHF. The rearrangement uses TRBV7-9 and TRBJ1-6, with D uncertain. CDR1 is SEHNR and CDR2 is FQNEAQ in the germline V gene (reference sequence). Trimming cost V 0 bases and J 8 bases, with 5 bases left between them. This CDR3 spans 13 amino acids. The whole variable domain, filled in from reference TRBV7-9 and TRBJ1-6, reads DTGVSQNPRHKITKRGQNVTFRCDPISEHNRLYWYRQTLGQGPEFLTYFQNEAQLEKSRLLSDRFSAERPKGSFSTLEIQRTEQGDSAMYLCASSLAMDSPLHFGNGTRLTVT.

V usage is TRBV5-1 and J usage is TRBJ2-2, with D tentatively TRBD2 (7 bases). Looked up from germline, CDR1 is SGHRS and CDR2 is YFSETQ. The CDR3 runs 15 residues. V was clipped by 1 base and J by 8 bases, with 15 bases between them. Here the CDR3 reads CASSLNVGGPGELFF. The CDR3 DNA follows: TGCGCCAGCAGCTTGAACGTGGGGGGGCCAGGGGAGCTGTTTTTT.

J is TRBJ1-6 and V is TRBV19, with D possibly TRBD1 on 5 matching bases. The germline V gene has CDR1 LNHDA and CDR2 SQIVND (reference sequence). The ends were cut back, 7 bases at V and 5 bases at J, with 18 bases in the middle. The CDR3 covers 16 residues. The CDR3 DNA sequence: TGTGCCAGTACCATGTCTGTTGGGGCACATAATTCACCCCTCCACTTT. Encoded protein: CASTMSVGAHNSPLHF.

The chain carries TRBV4-1 and TRBJ2-5, with no clear D. CDR1 and CDR2 from the germline V gene are MGHRA and YSYEKL. Trimming left V 4 bases short and J 2 bases short, with 8 bases between. The CDR3 covers 13 residues. The DNA for the CDR3 is TGCGCCAGCAGCCTCGGTCCTCAAGAGACCCAGTACTTC. It codes for CASSLGPQETQYF.

The chain recombines TRBV20-1 with TRBJ2-3; maybe TRBD2 (6 bases). This CDR3 is built from 10 residues. The germline V gene encodes CDR1 DFQATT and CDR2 SNEGSKA (reference sequence). The V and J ends lost 5 bases and 7 bases respectively, with 7 bases between them. The CDR3 bases are TGCAGTGCTGGGGGGTATACGCAGTATTTT. Residues: CSAGGYTQYF.

The chain joins TRBV6-1 to TRBJ1-5, with D possibly matching TRBD1 (6 bases). Germline assignment: CDR1 MNHNS and CDR2 SASEGT. The CDR3 consists of 13 residues. V lost 7 bases and J 9 bases, leaving 16 bases between the germline ends. CDR3 protein: CASTDRTNGPQHF. The CDR3 DNA reads TGTGCCAGCACCGACAGGACCAATGGGCCCCAGCATTTT.

The rearrangement links TRBV7-8 to TRBJ2-7, with D possibly TRBD2 on 5 matching bases. Trimming took 5 bases from V and 5 from J, leaving 13 bases between them. The CDR3 is 13 residues long. Germline-derived CDR1 and CDR2 are SGHVS and FQNEAQ. Written as DNA, the CDR3 is TGTGCCAGCAGCCCTAGGACGAGGGACGAGCAGTACTTC. The encoded protein is CASSPRTRDEQYF. Using reference TRBV7-8 and TRBJ2-7 for the parts outside the CDR3, the full variable domain is GAGVSQSPRYKVAKRGQDVALRCDPISGHVSLFWYQQALGQGPEFLTYFQNEAQLDKSGLPSDRFFAERPEGSVSTLKIQRTQQEDSAVYLCASSPRTRDEQYFGPGTRLTVT.

The table lists this clone with a count of one. The junction shows a germline mismatch at one end, possibly a read error. This sequence joins TRBV20-1 and TRBJ2-3; no firm D call. Per germline, CDR1 DFQATT and CDR2 SNEGSKA (reference sequence). The CDR3 extends over 11 amino acids. The CDR3 DNA reads as TGCAGTGCTTACAGCAAAGATACGCAGTATTTT. Protein sequence: CSAYSKDTQYF.

V and J are TRBV2 and TRBJ2-7, with D hard to call. Germline values: CDR1 SNHLY, CDR2 FYNNEI. The CDR3 is made up of 11 amino acids. V was cut by 6 bases and J by 2 bases, with 5 bases left in between. The CDR3 reads CASRGTYEQYF. The CDR3 DNA reads TGTGCCAGCAGGGGGACCTACGAGCAGTACTTC.

This clone ranks as medium-sized. This sequence joins TRBV6-5 and TRBJ2-7; maybe TRBD1 (6 bases). From germline, CDR1 is MNHEY and CDR2 SVGAGI. The V gene lost 2 bases and the J gene lost 6 bases, with 17 bases spanning the gap. The CDR3 extends over 15 amino acids. In DNA, the CDR3 is TGTGCCAGCAGTTACGAGGGCAGGGGAAGGAGCGAGCAGTACTTC. The encoded protein is CASSYEGRGRSEQYF.

The chain links TRBV4-2 to TRBJ1-3; D ambiguous. This CDR3 has 15 residues. Trimming cost V 0 bases and J 4 bases, with 10 bases left between them. The V gene's germline CDR1 is LGHNA and CDR2 YNFKEQ. CDR3 region: CASSQDIGYGNTIYF. CDR3 DNA sequence: TGTGCCAGCAGCCAAGATATCGGGTACGGAAACACCATATATTTT.

By proportion, this clone is medium-sized. The V call is TRBV6-1, the J call TRBJ1-2; D is perhaps TRBD1 (6 bases). V gave up 2 bases and J gave up 4 bases, with 11 bases separating them. CDR3 size: 14 residues. The germline gives CDR1 MNHNS, CDR2 SASEGT. The CDR3 loop reads CASSELRTVYGYTF. For the CDR3, the DNA is TGTGCCAGCAGTGAACTAAGGACAGTCTATGGCTACACCTTC.